This T cell receptor beta chain was recorded in a study of control samples from healthy donors and cancer patients. V was clipped by 5 bases and J by 4 bases; unmatched bases: 2. This CDR3 region has 13 residues. Profiling relied on immunoSEQ multiplex PCR, and the TCRdb table lists in-frame clones only, not all of them. The sample yields some 130,000 clones, 75% to 95% seen once. This rearrangement joins TRBV12-3 or TRBV12-4 to TRBJ1-2; TRBD1 agrees at 9 bases. The clonotype was recovered from a man in his forties or fifties in good health. The sample taken for sequencing was blood. The DNA of the CDR3 is TGTGCCAGCAGTACACAGGGGGCCTATGGCTACACCTTC. Protein: CASSTQGAYGYTF.